This T cell receptor beta chain was sequenced for a study of OX40 agonist ivuxolimab in advanced cancers. Comments on this clone: What it binds is unknown.

Clones were read by immunoSEQ multiplex PCR, and TCRdb kept only the in-frame ones, dropping some. The sample has about 120,000 clones, more than 80% seen once; the top ten hold approximately 0.51%. Study-level points and caveats: Within 6 weeks, CD4+ and CD8+ blood T cells expanded clonally at 0.1 to 3.0 mg/kg. Expanded clones belonging to CD8+ T cells outnumbered, on average, those of CD4+.

The CDR3 contains 14 residues. In germline, CDR1 is MNHNS, CDR2 SASEGT. V shed 8 bases and J shed 8 bases, with 19 bases lying between them. This TCR was recovered from an adult with an advanced solid tumor such as melanoma, head and neck, liver or kidney cancer. The genes are TRBV6-1 and TRBJ1-3; TRBD1 might be the D (6 bases). Source: CD4+ or CD8+ T cells sorted from blood, taken in a trial of the OX40 agonist ivuxolimab. In DNA, the CDR3 is TGTGCCAGCGGCGGCCCGGGGGGCAGGGACACCATATATTTT. It encodes CASGGPGGRDTIYF.